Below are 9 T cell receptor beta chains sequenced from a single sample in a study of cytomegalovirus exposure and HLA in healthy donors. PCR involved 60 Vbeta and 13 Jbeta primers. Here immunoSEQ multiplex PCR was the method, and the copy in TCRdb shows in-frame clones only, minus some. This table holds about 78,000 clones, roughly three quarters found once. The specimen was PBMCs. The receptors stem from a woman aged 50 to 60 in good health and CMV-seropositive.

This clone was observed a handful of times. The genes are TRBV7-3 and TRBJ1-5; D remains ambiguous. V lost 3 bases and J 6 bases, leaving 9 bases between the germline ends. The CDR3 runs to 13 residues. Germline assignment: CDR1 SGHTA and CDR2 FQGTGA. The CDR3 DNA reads TGTGCCAGCAGCTTTGGATGGGCTCAGCCCCAGCATTTT. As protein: CASSFGWAQPQHF.

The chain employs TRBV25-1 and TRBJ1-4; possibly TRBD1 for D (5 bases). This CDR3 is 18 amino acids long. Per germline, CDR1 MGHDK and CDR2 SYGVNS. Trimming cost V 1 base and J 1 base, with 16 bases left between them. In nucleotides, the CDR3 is TGTGCCAGCAGTGAATTTCGCTCAGGGCAAAGAACTAATGAAAAACTGTTTTTT. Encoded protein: CASSEFRSGQRTNEKLFF.

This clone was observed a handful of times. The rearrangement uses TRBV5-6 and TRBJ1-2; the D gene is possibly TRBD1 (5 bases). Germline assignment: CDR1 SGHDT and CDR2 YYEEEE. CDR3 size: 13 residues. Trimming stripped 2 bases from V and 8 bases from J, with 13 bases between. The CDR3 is CASSFQGGGGYTF. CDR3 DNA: TGTGCCAGCAGCTTTCAGGGAGGAGGCGGCTACACCTTC.

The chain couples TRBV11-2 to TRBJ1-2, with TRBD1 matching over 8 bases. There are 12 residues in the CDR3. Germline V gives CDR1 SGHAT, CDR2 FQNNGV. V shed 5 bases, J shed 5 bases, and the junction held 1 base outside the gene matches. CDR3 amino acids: CASSRQGYGYTF. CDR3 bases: TGTGCCAGCAGCAGACAGGGGTATGGCTACACCTTC. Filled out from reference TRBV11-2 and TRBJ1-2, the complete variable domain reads EAGVAQSPRYKIIEKRQSVAFWCNPISGHATLYWYQQILGQGPKLLIQFQNNGVVDDSQLPKDRFSAERLKGVDSTLKIQPAKLEDSAVYLCASSRQGYGYTFGSGTRLTVV.

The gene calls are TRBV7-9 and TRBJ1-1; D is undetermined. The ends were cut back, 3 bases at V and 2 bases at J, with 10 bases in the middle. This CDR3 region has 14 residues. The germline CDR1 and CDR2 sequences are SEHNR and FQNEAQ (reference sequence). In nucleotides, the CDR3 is TGTGCCAGCAGCTTGCCAGGCCAAAACACTGAAGCTTTCTTT. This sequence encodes CASSLPGQNTEAFF.

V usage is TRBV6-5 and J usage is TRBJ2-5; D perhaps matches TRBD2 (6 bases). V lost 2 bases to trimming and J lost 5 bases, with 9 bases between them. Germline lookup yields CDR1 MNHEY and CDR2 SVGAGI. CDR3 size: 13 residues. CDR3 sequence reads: CASSYNGGETQYF. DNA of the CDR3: TGTGCCAGCAGTTACAATGGGGGGGAGACCCAGTACTTC.

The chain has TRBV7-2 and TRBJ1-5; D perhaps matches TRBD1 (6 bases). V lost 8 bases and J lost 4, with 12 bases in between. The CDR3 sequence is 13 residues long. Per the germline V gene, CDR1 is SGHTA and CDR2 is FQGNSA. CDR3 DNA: TGTGCCAGCGCCGGACAGCTGAATCAGCCCCAGCATTTT. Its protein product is CASAGQLNQPQHF.

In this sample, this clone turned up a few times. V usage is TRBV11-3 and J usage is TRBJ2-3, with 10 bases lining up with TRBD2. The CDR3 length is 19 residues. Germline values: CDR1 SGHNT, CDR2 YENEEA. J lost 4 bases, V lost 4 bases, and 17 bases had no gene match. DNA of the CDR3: TGTGCCAGCAGCTCCTGGATCGTGGAGCGGGAGGGCCGGCCAGATACGCAGTATTTT. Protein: CASSSWIVEREGRPDTQYF.

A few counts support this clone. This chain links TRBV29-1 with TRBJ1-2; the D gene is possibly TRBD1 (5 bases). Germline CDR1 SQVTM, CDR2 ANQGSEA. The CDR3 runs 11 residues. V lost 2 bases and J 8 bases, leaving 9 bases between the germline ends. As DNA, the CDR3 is TGCAGCGTTGAACTGGGACTCGGCTACACCTTC. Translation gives CSVELGLGYTF.